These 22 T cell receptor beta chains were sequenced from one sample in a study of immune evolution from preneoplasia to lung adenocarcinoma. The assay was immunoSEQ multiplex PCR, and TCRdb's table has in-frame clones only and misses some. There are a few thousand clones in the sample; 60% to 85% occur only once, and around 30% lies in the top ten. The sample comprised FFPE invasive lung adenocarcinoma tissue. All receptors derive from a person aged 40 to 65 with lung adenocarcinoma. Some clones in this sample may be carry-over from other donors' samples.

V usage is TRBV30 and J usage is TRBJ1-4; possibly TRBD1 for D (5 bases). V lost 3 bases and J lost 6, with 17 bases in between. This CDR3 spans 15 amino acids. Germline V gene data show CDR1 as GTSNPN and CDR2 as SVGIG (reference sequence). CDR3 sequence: CAWRLLGQTHEKLFF. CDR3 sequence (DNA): TGTGCCTGGAGGCTTTTGGGGCAGACGCATGAAAAACTGTTTTTT.

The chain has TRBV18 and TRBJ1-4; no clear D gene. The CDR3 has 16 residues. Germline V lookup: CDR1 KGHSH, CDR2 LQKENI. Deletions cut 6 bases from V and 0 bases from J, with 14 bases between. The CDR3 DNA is TGTGCCAGCTCCCGGAGTAACAGTGCAACTAATGAAAAACTGTTTTTT. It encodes CASSRSNSATNEKLFF. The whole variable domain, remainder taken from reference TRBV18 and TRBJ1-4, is NAGVMQNPRHLVRRRGQEARLRCSPMKGHSHVYWYRQLPEEGLKFMVYLQKENIIDESGMPKERFSAEFPKEGPSILRIQQVVRGDSAAYFCASSRSNSATNEKLFFGSGTQLSVL.

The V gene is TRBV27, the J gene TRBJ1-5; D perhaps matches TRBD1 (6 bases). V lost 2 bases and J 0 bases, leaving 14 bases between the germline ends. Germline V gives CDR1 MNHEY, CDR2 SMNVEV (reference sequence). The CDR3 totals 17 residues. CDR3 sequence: CASSLRSTGYSNQPQHF. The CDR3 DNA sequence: TGTGCCAGCAGTTTAAGGTCGACAGGATATAGCAATCAGCCCCAGCATTTT.

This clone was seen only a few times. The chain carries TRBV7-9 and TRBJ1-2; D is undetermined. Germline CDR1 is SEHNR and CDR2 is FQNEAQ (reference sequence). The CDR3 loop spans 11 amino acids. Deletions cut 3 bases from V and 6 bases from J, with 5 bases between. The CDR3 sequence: CASSLEDGYTF. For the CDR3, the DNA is TGTGCCAGCAGCTTGGAAGATGGCTACACCTTC.

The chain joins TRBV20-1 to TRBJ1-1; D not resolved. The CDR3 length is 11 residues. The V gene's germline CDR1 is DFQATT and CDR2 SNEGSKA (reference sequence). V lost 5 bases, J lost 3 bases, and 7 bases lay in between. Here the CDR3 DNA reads TGCAGTGCTCCTCACTACACTGAAGCTTTCTTT. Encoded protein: CSAPHYTEAFF.

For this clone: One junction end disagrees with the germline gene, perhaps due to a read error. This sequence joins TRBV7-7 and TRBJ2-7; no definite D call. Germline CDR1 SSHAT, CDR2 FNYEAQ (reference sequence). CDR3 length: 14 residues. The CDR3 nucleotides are TGTGCTAGCAGCTTACCCACTATACTCTACGAGCAGTACTTC. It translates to CASSLPTILYEQYF.

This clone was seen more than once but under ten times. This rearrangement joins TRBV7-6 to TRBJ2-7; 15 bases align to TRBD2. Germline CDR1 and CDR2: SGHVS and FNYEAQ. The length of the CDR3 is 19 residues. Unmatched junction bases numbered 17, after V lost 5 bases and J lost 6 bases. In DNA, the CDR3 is TGTGCCAGCAGCACCCAACGGACAGAGGGACTAGCGGGAGGTATCGAGCAGTACTTC. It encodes CASSTQRTEGLAGGIEQYF. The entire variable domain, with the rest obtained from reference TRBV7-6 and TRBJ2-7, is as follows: GAGVSQSPRYKVTKRGQDVALRCDPISGHVSLYWYRQALGQGPEFLTYFNYEAQQDKSGLPNDRFSAERPEGSISTLTIQRTEQRDSAMYRCASSTQRTEGLAGGIEQYFGPGTRLTVT.

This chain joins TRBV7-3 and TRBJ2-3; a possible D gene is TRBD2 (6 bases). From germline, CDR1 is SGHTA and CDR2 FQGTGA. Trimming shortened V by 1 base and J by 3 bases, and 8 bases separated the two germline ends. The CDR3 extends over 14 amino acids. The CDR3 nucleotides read TGTGCCAGCAGCTTAAACGGGAGAACAGATACGCAGTATTTT. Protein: CASSLNGRTDTQYF.

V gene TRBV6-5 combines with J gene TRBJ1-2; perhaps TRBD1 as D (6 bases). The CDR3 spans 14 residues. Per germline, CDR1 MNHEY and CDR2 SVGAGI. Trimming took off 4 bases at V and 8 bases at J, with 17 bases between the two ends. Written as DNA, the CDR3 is TGTGCCAGCAGTTGGTCACAGGGATTGAAAGGCTACACCTTC. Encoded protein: CASSWSQGLKGYTF.

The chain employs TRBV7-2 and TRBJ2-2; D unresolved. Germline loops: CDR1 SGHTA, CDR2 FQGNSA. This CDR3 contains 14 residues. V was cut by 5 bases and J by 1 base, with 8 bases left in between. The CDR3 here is CASSRQRNTGELFF. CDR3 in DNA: TGTGCCAGCAGCCGCCAGCGGAACACCGGGGAGCTGTTTTTT.

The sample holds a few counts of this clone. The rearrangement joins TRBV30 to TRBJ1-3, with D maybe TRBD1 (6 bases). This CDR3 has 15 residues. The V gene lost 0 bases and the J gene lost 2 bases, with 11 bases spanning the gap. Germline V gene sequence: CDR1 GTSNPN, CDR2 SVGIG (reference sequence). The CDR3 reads CAWSVRSGAGNTIYF. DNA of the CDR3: TGTGCCTGGAGTGTACGATCAGGGGCTGGAAACACCATATATTTT.

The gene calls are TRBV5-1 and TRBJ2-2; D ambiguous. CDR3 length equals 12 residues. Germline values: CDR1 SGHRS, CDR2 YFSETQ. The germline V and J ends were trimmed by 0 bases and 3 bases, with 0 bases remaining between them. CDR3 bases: TGCGCCAGCAGCTTGGACACCGGGGAGCTGTTTTTT. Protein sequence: CASSLDTGELFF. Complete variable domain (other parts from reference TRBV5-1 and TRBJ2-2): KAGVTQTPRYLIKTRGQQVTLSCSPISGHRSVSWYQQTPGQGLQFLFEYFSETQRNKGNFPGRFSGRQFSNSRSEMNVSTLELGDSALYLCASSLDTGELFFGEGSRLTVL.

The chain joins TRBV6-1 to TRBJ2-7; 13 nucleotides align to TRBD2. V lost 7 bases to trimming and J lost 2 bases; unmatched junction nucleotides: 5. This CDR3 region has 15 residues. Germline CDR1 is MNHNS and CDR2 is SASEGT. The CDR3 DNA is TGTGCCAGCATACTAGCGGGAGGGGCCACCTACGAGCAGTACTTC. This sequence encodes CASILAGGATYEQYF.

The DNA for the CDR3 is TGTGCCAGCACGGCGTGGGGTACGCAGTATTTT. Translating it yields CASTAWGTQYF. V is TRBV6-6 and J is TRBJ2-3; D gene ambiguous. Germline CDR1 MNHNY, CDR2 SVGAGI (reference sequence). There are 11 residues in the CDR3. Trimming removed 7 bases at V and 8 bases at J, with 10 bases between.

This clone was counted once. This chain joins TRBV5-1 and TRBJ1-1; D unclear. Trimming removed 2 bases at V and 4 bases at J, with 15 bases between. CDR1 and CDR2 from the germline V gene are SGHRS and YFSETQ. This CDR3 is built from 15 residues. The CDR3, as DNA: TGCGCCAGCAGCTTTAATGTGGGCCGGAGCACTGAAGCTTTCTTT. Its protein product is CASSFNVGRSTEAFF.

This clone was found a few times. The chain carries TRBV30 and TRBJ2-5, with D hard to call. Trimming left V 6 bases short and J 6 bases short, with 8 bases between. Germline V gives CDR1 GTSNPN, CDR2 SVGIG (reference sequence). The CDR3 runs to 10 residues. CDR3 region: CACIDKTQYF. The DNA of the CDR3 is TGTGCCTGCATTGACAAGACCCAGTACTTC.

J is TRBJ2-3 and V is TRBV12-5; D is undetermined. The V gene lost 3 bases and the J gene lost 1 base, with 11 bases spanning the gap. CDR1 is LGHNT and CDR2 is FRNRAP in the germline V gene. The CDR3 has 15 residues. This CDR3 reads CASGFGDTRTDTQYF. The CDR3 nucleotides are TGTGCTAGTGGTTTTGGCGACACCCGCACAGATACGCAGTATTTT.

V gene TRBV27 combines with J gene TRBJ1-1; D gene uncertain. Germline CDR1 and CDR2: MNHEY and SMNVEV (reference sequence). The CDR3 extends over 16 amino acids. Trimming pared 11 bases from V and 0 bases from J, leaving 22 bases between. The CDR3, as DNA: TGTGCCTACTATACCCCCAGGACGGGGTTGAACACTGAAGCTTTCTTT. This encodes CAYYTPRTGLNTEAFF.

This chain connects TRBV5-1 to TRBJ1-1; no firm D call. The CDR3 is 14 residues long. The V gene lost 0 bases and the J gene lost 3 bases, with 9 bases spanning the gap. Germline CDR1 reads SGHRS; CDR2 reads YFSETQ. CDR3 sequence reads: CASSLDSKYTEAFF. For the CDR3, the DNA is TGCGCCAGCAGCTTGGACAGCAAGTACACTGAAGCTTTCTTT.

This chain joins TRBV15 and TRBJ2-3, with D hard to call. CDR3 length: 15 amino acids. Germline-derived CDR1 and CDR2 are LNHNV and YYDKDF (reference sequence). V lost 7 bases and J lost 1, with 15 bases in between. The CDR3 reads CATNSPLGGTDTQYF. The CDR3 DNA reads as TGTGCCACCAACTCCCCCTTGGGTGGCACAGATACGCAGTATTTT.

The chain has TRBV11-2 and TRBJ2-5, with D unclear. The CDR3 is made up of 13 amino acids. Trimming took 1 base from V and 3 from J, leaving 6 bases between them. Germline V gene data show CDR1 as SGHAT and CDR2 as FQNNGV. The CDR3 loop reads CASSLGLKETQYF. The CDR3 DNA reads TGTGCCAGCAGCTTAGGGCTGAAAGAGACCCAGTACTTC.

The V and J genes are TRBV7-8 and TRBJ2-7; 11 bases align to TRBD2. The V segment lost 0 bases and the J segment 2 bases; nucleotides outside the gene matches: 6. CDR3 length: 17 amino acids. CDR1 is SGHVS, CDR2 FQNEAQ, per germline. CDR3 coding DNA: TGTGCCAGCAGCTTAGCTGCTAGCGGGAGGAAGACCTACGAGCAGTACTTC. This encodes CASSLAASGRKTYEQYF.